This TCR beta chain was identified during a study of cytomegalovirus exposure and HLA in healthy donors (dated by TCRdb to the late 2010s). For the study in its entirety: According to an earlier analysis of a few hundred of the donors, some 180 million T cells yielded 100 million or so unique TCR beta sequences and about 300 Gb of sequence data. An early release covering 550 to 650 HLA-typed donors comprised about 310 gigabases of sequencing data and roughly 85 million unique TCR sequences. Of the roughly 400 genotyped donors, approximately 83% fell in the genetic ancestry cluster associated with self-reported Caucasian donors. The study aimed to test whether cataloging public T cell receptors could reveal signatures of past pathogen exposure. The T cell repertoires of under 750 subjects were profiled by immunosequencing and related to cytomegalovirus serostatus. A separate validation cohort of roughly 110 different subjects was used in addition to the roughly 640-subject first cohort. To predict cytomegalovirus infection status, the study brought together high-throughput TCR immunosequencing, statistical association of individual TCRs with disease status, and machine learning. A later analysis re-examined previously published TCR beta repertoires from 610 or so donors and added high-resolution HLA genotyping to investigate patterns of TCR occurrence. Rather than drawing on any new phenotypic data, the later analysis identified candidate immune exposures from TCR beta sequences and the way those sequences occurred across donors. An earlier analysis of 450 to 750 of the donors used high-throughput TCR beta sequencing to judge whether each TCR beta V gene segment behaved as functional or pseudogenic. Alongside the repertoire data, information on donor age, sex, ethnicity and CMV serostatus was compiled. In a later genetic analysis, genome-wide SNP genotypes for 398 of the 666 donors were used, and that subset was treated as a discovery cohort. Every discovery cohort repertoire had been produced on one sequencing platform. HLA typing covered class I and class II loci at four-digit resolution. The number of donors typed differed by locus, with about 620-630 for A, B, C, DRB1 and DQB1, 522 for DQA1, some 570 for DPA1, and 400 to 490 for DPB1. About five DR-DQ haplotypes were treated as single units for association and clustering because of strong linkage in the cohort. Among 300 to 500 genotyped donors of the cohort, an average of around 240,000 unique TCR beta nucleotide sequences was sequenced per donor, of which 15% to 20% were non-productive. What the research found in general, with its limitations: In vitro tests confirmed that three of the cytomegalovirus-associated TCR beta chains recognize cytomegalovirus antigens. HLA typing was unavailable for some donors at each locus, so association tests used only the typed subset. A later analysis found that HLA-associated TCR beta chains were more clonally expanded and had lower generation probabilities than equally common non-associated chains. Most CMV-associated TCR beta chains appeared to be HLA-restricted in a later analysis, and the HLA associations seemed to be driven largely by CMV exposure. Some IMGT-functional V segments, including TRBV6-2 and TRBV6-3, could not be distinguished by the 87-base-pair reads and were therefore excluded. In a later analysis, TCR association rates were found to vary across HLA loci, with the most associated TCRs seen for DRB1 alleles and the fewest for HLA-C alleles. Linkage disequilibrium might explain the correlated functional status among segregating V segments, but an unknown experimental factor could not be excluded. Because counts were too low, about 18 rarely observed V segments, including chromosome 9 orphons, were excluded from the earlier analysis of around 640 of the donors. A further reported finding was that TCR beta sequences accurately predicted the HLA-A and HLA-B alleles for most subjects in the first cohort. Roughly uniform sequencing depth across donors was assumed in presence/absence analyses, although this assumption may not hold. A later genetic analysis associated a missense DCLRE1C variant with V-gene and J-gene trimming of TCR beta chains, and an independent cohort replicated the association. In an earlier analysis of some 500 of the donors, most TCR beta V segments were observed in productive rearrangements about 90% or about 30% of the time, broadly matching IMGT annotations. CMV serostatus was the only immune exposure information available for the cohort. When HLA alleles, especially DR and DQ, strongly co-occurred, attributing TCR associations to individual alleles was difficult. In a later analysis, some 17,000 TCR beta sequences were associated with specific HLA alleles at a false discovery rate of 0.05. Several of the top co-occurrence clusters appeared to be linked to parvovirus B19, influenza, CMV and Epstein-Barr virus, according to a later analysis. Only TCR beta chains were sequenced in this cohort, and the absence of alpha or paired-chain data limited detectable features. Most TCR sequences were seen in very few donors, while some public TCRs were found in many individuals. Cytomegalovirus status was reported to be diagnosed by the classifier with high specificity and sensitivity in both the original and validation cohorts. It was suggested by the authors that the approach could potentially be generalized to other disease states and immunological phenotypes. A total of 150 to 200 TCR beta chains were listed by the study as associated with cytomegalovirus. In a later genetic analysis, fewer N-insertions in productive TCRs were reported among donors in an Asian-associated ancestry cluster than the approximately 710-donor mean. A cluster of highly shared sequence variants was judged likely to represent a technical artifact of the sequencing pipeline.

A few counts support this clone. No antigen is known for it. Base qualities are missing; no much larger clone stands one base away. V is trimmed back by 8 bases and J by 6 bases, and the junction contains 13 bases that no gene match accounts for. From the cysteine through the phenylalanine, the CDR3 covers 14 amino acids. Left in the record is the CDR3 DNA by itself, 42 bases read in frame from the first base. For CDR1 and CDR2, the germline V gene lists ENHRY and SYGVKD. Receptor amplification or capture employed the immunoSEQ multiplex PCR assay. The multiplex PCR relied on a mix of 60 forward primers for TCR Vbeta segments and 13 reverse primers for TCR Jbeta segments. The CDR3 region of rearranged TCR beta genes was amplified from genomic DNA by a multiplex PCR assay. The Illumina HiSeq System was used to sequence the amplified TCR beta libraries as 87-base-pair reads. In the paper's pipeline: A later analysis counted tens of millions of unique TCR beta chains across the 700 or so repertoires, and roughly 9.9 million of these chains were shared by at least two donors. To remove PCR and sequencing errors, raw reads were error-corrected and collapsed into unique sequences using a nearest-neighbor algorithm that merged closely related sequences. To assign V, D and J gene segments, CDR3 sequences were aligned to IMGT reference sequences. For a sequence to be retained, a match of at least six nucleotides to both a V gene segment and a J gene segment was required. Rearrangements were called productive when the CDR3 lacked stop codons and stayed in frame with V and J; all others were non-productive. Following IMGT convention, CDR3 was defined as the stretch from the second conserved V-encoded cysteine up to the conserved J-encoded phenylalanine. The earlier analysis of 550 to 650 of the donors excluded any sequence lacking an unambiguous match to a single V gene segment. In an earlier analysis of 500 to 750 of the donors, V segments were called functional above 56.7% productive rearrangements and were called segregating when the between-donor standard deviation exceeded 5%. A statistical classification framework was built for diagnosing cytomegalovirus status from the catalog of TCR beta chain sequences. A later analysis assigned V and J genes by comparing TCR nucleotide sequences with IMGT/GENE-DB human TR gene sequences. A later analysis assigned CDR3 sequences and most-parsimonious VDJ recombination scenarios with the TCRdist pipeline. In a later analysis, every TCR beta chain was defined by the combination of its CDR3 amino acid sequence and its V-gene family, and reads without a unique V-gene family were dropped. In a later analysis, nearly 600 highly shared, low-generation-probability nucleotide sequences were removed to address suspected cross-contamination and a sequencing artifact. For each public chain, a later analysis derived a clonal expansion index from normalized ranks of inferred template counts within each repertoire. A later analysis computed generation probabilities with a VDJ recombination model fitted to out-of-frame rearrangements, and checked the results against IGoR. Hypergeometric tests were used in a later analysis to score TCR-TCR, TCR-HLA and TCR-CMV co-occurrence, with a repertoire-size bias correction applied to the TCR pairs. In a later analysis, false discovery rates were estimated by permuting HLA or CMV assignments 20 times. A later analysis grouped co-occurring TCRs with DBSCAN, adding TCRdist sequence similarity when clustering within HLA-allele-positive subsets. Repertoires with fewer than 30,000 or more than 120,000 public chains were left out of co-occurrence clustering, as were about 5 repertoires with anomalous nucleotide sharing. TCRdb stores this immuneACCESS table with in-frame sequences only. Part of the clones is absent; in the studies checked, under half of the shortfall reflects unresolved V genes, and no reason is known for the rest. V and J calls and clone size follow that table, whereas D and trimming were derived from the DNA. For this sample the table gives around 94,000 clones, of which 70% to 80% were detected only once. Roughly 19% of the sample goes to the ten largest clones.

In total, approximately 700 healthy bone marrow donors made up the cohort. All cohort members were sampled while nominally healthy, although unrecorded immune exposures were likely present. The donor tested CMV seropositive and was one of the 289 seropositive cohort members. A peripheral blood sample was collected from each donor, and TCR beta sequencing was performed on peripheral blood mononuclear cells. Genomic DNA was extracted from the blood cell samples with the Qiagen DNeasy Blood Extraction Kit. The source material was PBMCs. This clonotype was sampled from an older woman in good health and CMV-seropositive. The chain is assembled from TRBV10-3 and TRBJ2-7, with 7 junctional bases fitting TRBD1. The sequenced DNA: TGTGCCATCCGGGACAGCCTAGTACTTGGCGAGCAGTACTTC. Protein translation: CAIRDSLVLGEQYF.